The rows below give T cell receptor beta chains drawn from one sample of a study of blood T cell repertoires in COVID-19. Data came from immunoSEQ multiplex PCR; TCRdb stores just in-frame clones and leaves some out. The table lists 400,000 or so clones, about 90% of them singletons. The sample was PBMCs or T cells enriched from blood (not recorded which). These receptor sequences come from a man aged 18 to 29 who had recovered from COVID-19. Both conserved end residues are part of each CDR3. Each record gives: V gene, clone size, D gene, J gene, CDR3 protein, CDR3 DNA. D genes are given only for firm matches. Only part of the rows carry a size: once, few, many, or a class if the clone is expanded.

V gene: TRBV3-1/TRBV3-2; clone size: .; D gene: .; J gene: TRBJ2-7; CDR3 protein: CASSSGSYEQYF; CDR3 DNA: TGTGCCAGCAGCTCGGGCTCCTACGAGCAGTACTTC
V gene: TRBV24-1; clone size: .; D gene: .; J gene: TRBJ2-6; CDR3 protein: CATQQGSGANVLTF; CDR3 DNA: TGTGCCACCCAACAGGGCTCTGGGGCCAACGTCCTGACTTTC
V gene: TRBV7-9; clone size: .; D gene: .; J gene: TRBJ2-5; CDR3 protein: CASSLAAGAGREETQYF; CDR3 DNA: TGTGCCAGCAGCTTAGCGGCGGGGGCGGGAAGGGAAGAGACCCAGTACTTC
V gene: TRBV6-1; clone size: .; D gene: .; J gene: TRBJ2-2; CDR3 protein: CASSEDEAEAGELFF; CDR3 DNA: TGTGCCAGCAGTGAAGATGAGGCAGAAGCTGGGGAGCTGTTTTTT
V gene: TRBV30; clone size: once; D gene: .; J gene: TRBJ1-4; CDR3 protein: CAWNGIPNEKLFF; CDR3 DNA: TGTGCCTGGAACGGGATTCCTAATGAAAAACTGTTTTTT
V gene: TRBV28; clone size: .; D gene: .; J gene: TRBJ1-3; CDR3 protein: CASSISGQGNTIYF; CDR3 DNA: TGTGCCAGCAGTATTTCAGGACAGGGAAACACCATATATTTT
V gene: TRBV12-3/TRBV12-4; clone size: .; D gene: TRBD1; J gene: TRBJ1-2; CDR3 protein: CASGPQGNYGYTF; CDR3 DNA: TGTGCCAGCGGCCCACAGGGGAACTATGGCTACACCTTC
V gene: TRBV2; clone size: .; D gene: .; J gene: TRBJ1-2; CDR3 protein: CASSETAYGYTF; CDR3 DNA: TGTGCCAGCAGTGAAACAGCCTATGGCTACACCTTC
V gene: TRBV19; clone size: .; D gene: .; J gene: TRBJ1-6; CDR3 protein: CASRVVQGYSPLHF; CDR3 DNA: TGTGCCAGTAGGGTCGTACAGGGTTACTCACCCCTCCACTTT
V gene: TRBV19; clone size: .; D gene: .; J gene: TRBJ1-1; CDR3 protein: CASSQSSRGSTEAFF; CDR3 DNA: TGTGCCAGCAGTCAATCTAGCCGGGGAAGCACTGAAGCTTTCTTT
V gene: TRBV5-6; clone size: .; D gene: TRBD1; J gene: TRBJ1-1; CDR3 protein: CASSWGQGLRGKTEAFF; CDR3 DNA: TGTGCCAGCAGCTGGGGACAGGGATTGAGGGGAAAAACTGAAGCTTTCTTT
V gene: TRBV4-2; clone size: .; D gene: TRBD2; J gene: TRBJ2-4; CDR3 protein: CASSQSSGGGAKNIQYF; CDR3 DNA: TGTGCCAGCAGCCAAAGTAGCGGGGGTGGAGCCAAAAACATTCAGTACTTC
V gene: TRBV7-9; clone size: .; D gene: TRBD1; J gene: TRBJ2-1; CDR3 protein: CASSLTNRGPEQFF; CDR3 DNA: TGTGCCAGCAGCCTTACCAACAGGGGCCCTGAGCAGTTCTTC
V gene: TRBV15; clone size: .; D gene: .; J gene: TRBJ1-5; CDR3 protein: CATSRDRGGGIQPQHF; CDR3 DNA: TGTGCCACCAGCAGAGATAGGGGCGGGGGAATTCAGCCCCAGCATTTT
V gene: TRBV30; clone size: .; D gene: TRBD1; J gene: TRBJ1-1; CDR3 protein: CAWRKMGQPLGAFF; CDR3 DNA: TGTGCCTGGAGAAAAATGGGACAGCCCCTGGGAGCTTTCTTT
V gene: TRBV3-1/TRBV3-2; clone size: .; D gene: TRBD2; J gene: TRBJ2-5; CDR3 protein: CASSPFGAGVDETQYF; CDR3 DNA: TGTGCCAGCAGCCCCTTTGGGGCGGGAGTTGATGAGACCCAGTACTTC
V gene: TRBV14; clone size: .; D gene: TRBD2; J gene: TRBJ2-5; CDR3 protein: CASSPRLAGVRETQYF; CDR3 DNA: TGTGCCAGCAGCCCAAGACTAGCGGGAGTTCGAGAGACCCAGTACTTC
V gene: TRBV5-5; clone size: .; D gene: TRBD1; J gene: TRBJ1-6; CDR3 protein: CASSPEGQPPLHF; CDR3 DNA: TGTGCCAGCAGCCCGGAGGGACAGCCACCCCTCCACTTT
V gene: TRBV27; clone size: .; D gene: TRBD1; J gene: TRBJ1-2; CDR3 protein: CASSLEGQGAHGYTF; CDR3 DNA: TGTGCCAGCAGTTTAGAGGGACAGGGTGCGCATGGCTACACCTTC
V gene: TRBV10-2; clone size: .; D gene: .; J gene: TRBJ2-1; CDR3 protein: CASRVLGAFNEQFF; CDR3 DNA: TGCGCCAGCCGGGTGCTGGGGGCCTTTAATGAGCAGTTCTTC
V gene: TRBV5-5; clone size: .; D gene: TRBD1; J gene: TRBJ1-2; CDR3 protein: CASRGTGEGNYGYTF; CDR3 DNA: TGTGCCAGCAGAGGGACAGGGGAGGGAAACTATGGCTACACCTTC
V gene: TRBV7-2; clone size: .; D gene: .; J gene: TRBJ2-1; CDR3 protein: CASSLDKGSGEQFF; CDR3 DNA: TGTGCCAGCAGCTTAGACAAAGGGAGCGGTGAGCAGTTCTTC
V gene: TRBV29-1; clone size: .; D gene: TRBD1; J gene: TRBJ1-1; CDR3 protein: CSVRDSHTEAFF; CDR3 DNA: TGCAGCGTTCGGGACAGCCACACTGAAGCTTTCTTT
V gene: TRBV9; clone size: .; D gene: .; J gene: TRBJ1-3; CDR3 protein: CASSVAGIQVPSGNTIYF; CDR3 DNA: TGTGCCAGCAGCGTAGCTGGGATACAGGTCCCCTCTGGAAACACCATATATTTT
V gene: TRBV11-2; clone size: .; D gene: .; J gene: TRBJ1-1; CDR3 protein: CASSRLATPTAEAFF; CDR3 DNA: TGTGCCAGCAGCCGCCTTGCCACCCCTACGGCTGAAGCTTTCTTT
V gene: TRBV9; clone size: .; D gene: .; J gene: TRBJ1-2; CDR3 protein: CASSVQRTPGYGYTF; CDR3 DNA: TGTGCCAGCAGCGTCCAGCGGACTCCGGGCTATGGCTACACCTTC
V gene: TRBV19; clone size: .; D gene: TRBD1; J gene: TRBJ1-2; CDR3 protein: CASSGRDRGNYGYTF; CDR3 DNA: TGTGCCAGTAGTGGCCGGGACAGGGGAAACTATGGCTACACCTTC
V gene: TRBV7-9; clone size: once; D gene: TRBD1; J gene: TRBJ1-1; CDR3 protein: CASSDRTGGGFPEAFF; CDR3 DNA: TGTGCCAGCAGCGACCGGACAGGGGGCGGTTTCCCTGAAGCTTTCTTT
V gene: TRBV9; clone size: .; D gene: TRBD1; J gene: TRBJ2-1; CDR3 protein: CASSVVTGAYNEQFF; CDR3 DNA: TGTGCCAGCAGCGTAGTGACAGGGGCCTACAATGAGCAGTTCTTC
V gene: TRBV27; clone size: .; D gene: .; J gene: TRBJ1-6; CDR3 protein: CASSLSPAGDNSPLHF; CDR3 DNA: TGTGCCAGCAGTTTATCCCCAGCAGGGGATAATTCACCCCTCCACTTT
V gene: TRBV30; clone size: .; D gene: .; J gene: TRBJ2-2; CDR3 protein: CAWRSSGITGELFF; CDR3 DNA: TGTGCCTGGAGAAGTAGCGGTATCACCGGGGAGCTGTTTTTT
V gene: TRBV15; clone size: .; D gene: .; J gene: TRBJ1-1; CDR3 protein: CATSNQGWTTEAFF; CDR3 DNA: TGTGCCACCAGCAACCAGGGGTGGACCACTGAAGCTTTCTTT